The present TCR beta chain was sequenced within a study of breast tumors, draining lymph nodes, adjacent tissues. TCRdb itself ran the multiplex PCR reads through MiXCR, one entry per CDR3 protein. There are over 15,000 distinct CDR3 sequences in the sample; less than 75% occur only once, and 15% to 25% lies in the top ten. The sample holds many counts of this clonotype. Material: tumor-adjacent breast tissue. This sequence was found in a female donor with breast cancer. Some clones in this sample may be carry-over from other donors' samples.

The CDR3 nucleotides read TGTGCCAGCAGCCCGCGGACGGAAACGGGGAATGAGCAGTTCTTC. It encodes CASSPRTETGNEQFF. The chain is built from TRBV11-2 and TRBJ2-1, with D maybe TRBD2 (5 bases). The CDR3 totals 15 residues. Trimming removed 5 bases from V and 7 bases from J, with 18 bases in between. The germline V gene encodes CDR1 SGHAT and CDR2 FQNNGV.